This TCR beta chain was found in a study of blood T cell repertoires in COVID-19. This clone was detected only a few times. Generated by immunoSEQ multiplex PCR, the TCRdb table keeps only in-frame clones and is missing some. Of 110,000 to 150,000 clones in the sample, just under 85% were seen once. There are 15 residues in the CDR3. Trimming removed 1 base from V and 0 bases from J, with 9 bases in between. Germline CDR1 reads LNHDA; CDR2 reads SQIVND (reference sequence). Input material: peripheral blood. J is TRBJ1-1 and V is TRBV19, with D hard to call. This clonotype was obtained from an elderly woman with acute or convalescent COVID-19. CDR3 sequence reads: CASSIVEGVNTEAFF. CDR3 in DNA: TGTGCCAGTAGTATAGTTGAGGGAGTGAACACTGAAGCTTTCTTT.